Presented here are 18 T cell receptor beta chains from one specimen sequenced in a study of shared clonotypes between healthy human individuals. Naivety among CD8 cells was defined by CD45RO negativity and positive CCR7 selection, thereby excluding terminally differentiated effector memory CD45RA+ cells. Assay used: immunoSEQ multiplex PCR; TCRdb lists only in-frame clones, some missing. The top ten clones hold approximately 24% of a sample with more than 600,000 clones, 90% to 95% of them seen once. Sequencing was done on a sample of naive CD8+ T cells sorted from blood. The receptor source for this set is a man aged 30 to 39 in good health.

About this clone itself: This specimen includes other DNA sequences encoding the same CDR3. The genes are TRBV2 and TRBJ1-2, with unresolved D. Germline V gene lookup returns CDR1 SNHLY and CDR2 FYNNEI. Trimming stripped 6 bases from V and 2 bases from J, with 4 bases between. This CDR3 is built from 11 residues. The chain's CDR3 is CASRVNYGYTF. The CDR3 bases are TGTGCCAGCAGAGTCAACTATGGCTACACCTTC.

The V and J genes are TRBV27 and TRBJ2-7; the match to TRBD1 covers 9 bases. V lost 4 bases and J lost 6; bases outside the gene matches: 1. This CDR3 is built from 12 residues. Germline values: CDR1 MNHEY, CDR2 SMNVEV (reference sequence). The CDR3 sequence: CASSWGQGEQYF. Here the CDR3 DNA reads TGTGCCAGCAGTTGGGGACAGGGCGAGCAGTACTTC.

J is TRBJ1-2 and V is TRBV23-1, with D perhaps TRBD1 (5 bases). TRBV23-1 is reported as an ORF; its role is uncertain. The CDR3 covers 14 residues. Trimming pared 4 bases from V and 5 bases from J, leaving 14 bases between. The CDR3, as DNA: TGCGCCAGCAGTCTACCTCAGGGTAAATATGGCTACACCTTC. This sequence encodes CASSLPQGKYGYTF.

This clone was found once. The chain joins TRBV10-2 to TRBJ2-2; D may be TRBD2 (6 bases). Germline loops: CDR1 WSHSY, CDR2 SAAADI. Deletions cut 5 bases from V and 4 bases from J, with 14 bases between. The CDR3 totals 15 residues. The CDR3 DNA is TGCGCCAGCAGTCCTGCTTGGGGGGTCACCGGGGAGCTGTTTTTT. This gives the protein CASSPAWGVTGELFF.

The rearrangement links TRBV27 to TRBJ2-2; TRBD2 matches at 10 bases. Germline CDR1 reads MNHEY; CDR2 reads SMNVEV (reference sequence). V shed 6 bases, J shed 0 bases, and the junction held 7 bases outside the gene matches. The length of the CDR3 is 17 residues. CDR3 DNA: TGTGCCAGCAGGAGCTGGCTAGCGGGGGCGAACACCGGGGAGCTGTTTTTT. Protein sequence: CASRSWLAGANTGELFF.

The chain links TRBV4-3 to TRBJ2-6, with 8 bases that match TRBD1. CDR3 length: 18 amino acids. Germline trimming cut 1 base from V and 3 bases from J; bases unmatched to any gene: 8. The germline gives CDR1 LGHNA, CDR2 YSLEER. CDR3 in DNA: TGCGCCAGCAGCCAAGCCCAGGGGGCCTTAGGTGGGGCCAACGTCCTGACTTTC. It translates to CASSQAQGALGGANVLTF.

The chain has TRBV7-6 and TRBJ2-6; 11 positions match TRBD2. Germline V gene lookup returns CDR1 SGHVS and CDR2 FNYEAQ. V was clipped by 5 bases and J by 1 base; unmatched bases: 10. The CDR3 has 19 residues. The CDR3 DNA follows: TGTGCCAGCAGCCACAGACCTAGCGGGAGGATATCTGGGGCCAACGTCCTGACTTTC. Translation: CASSHRPSGRISGANVLTF.

The rearrangement links TRBV7-9 to TRBJ1-2; perhaps TRBD1 as D (6 bases). V lost 5 bases and J 1 base, leaving 14 bases between the germline ends. CDR3 length: 15 amino acids. The germline gives CDR1 SEHNR, CDR2 FQNEAQ (reference sequence). The CDR3 coding sequence is TGTGCCAGCAGCGGAGCAGGGGTTATTAACTATGGCTACACCTTC. It encodes CASSGAGVINYGYTF.

This chain uses TRBV11-1 with TRBJ2-3, with 7 positions matching TRBD1. The CDR3 runs 16 residues. The germline V gene encodes CDR1 SGHAT and CDR2 FQDESV (reference sequence). Germline trimming cut 6 bases from V and 2 bases from J; bases unmatched to any gene: 11. CDR3 nucleotides: TGTGCCAGCAGTCAGGGGCAGGGGGATTACACAGATACGCAGTATTTT. Its translation is CASSQGQGDYTDTQYF. Combining the CDR3 with reference TRBV11-1 and TRBJ2-3 gives the whole variable domain EAEVAQSPRYKITEKSQAVAFWCDPISGHATLYWYRQILGQGPELLVQFQDESVVDDSQLPKDRFSAERLKGVDSTLKIQPAELGDSAMYLCASSQGQGDYTDTQYFGPGTRLTVL.

Notes on this clone: Other DNA sequences in this specimen translate into the identical CDR3. J is TRBJ2-7 and V is TRBV5-6, with 8 bases fitting TRBD1. Germline values: CDR1 SGHDT, CDR2 YYEEEE. Losses at the gene ends were 0 bases for V and 3 bases for J; bases not matched to a gene: 5. This CDR3 is 15 amino acids long. CDR3 region: CASSLGAGGFYEQYF. For the CDR3, the DNA is TGTGCCAGCAGCTTGGGGGCAGGGGGCTTCTACGAGCAGTACTTC.

The chain uses TRBV10-3 and TRBJ1-1; no clear D. Germline V gene data show CDR1 as ENHRY and CDR2 as SYGVKD. Trimming took off 3 bases at V and 7 bases at J, with 9 bases between the two ends. The CDR3 has 12 amino acids. The CDR3 DNA reads as TGTGCCATCAGTGACGCTCGGGGTGAAGCTTTCTTT. It yields the protein CAISDARGEAFF.

This rearrangement joins TRBV29-1 to TRBJ2-5; D remains ambiguous. The germline V gene has CDR1 SQVTM and CDR2 ANQGSEA. The V end was cut by 4 bases, the J end by 5 bases, with 17 bases between. This CDR3 contains 14 residues. The CDR3 sequence: CSVVPYRVWETQYF. CDR3 nucleotides: TGCAGCGTTGTGCCTTACAGAGTTTGGGAGACCCAGTACTTC.

The V gene is TRBV15, the J gene TRBJ2-1; D may be TRBD2 (6 bases). Germline loops: CDR1 LNHNV, CDR2 YYDKDF (reference sequence). This CDR3 comprises 18 residues. V was cut by 0 bases and J by 5 bases, with 20 bases left in between. CDR3 loop: CATSRDFLLGTGDNEQFF. As DNA, the CDR3 is TGTGCCACCAGCAGAGATTTCTTATTGGGGACGGGGGACAATGAGCAGTTCTTC.

J is TRBJ2-3 and V is TRBV4-1; 9 bases are a match to TRBD2. CDR3 length: 16 residues. Germline V CDR1 and CDR2: MGHRA, YSYEKL. V shed 4 bases and J 8 bases; nucleotides not matched to a gene: 13. The CDR3 spells CASSPASGMLTVTQYF. Here the CDR3 DNA reads TGCGCCAGCAGCCCGGCTAGCGGGATGTTAACGGTTACGCAGTATTTT.

This clone was picked up one time. The J gene is TRBJ2-4, the V gene TRBV5-8, with 7 bases matching TRBD2. The CDR3 totals 14 residues. The V gene's germline CDR1 is SGHTS and CDR2 YDEGEE. The V gene end was trimmed by 3 bases and the J gene end by 3 bases; junction bases not matched to a gene: 3. Here the CDR3 reads CASSSPGGKNIQYF. For the CDR3, the DNA is TGTGCCAGCAGCTCCCCGGGGGGCAAAAACATTCAGTACTTC.

The CDR3 region is CASSVGGDGTEAFF. CDR3 nucleotides: TGTGCCAGCAGCGTAGGGGGGGACGGCACTGAAGCTTTCTTT. The chain uses TRBV5-4 and TRBJ1-1; D might be TRBD1 (6 bases). With 4 bases removed from V and 4 bases from J, the gap between germline ends came to 14 bases. Germline-derived CDR1 and CDR2 are SGHNT and YYREEE (reference sequence). The CDR3 consists of 14 residues.

The chain uses TRBV7-9 and TRBJ2-7; the D gene could be TRBD1 or TRBD2 (5 bases each). CDR1 and CDR2 from the germline V gene are SEHNR and FQNEAQ (reference sequence). The CDR3 consists of 17 residues. V was clipped by 3 bases and J by 0 bases, with 18 bases between them. CDR3 bases: TGTGCCAGCAGCTTGGACGGGGCCGGGGAACTCTCCTACGAGCAGTACTTC. As protein: CASSLDGAGELSYEQYF. Together with reference TRBV7-9 and TRBJ2-7, the CDR3 gives the full variable domain: DTGVSQNPRHKITKRGQNVTFRCDPISEHNRLYWYRQTLGQGPEFLTYFQNEAQLEKSRLLSDRFSAERPKGSFSTLEIQRTEQGDSAMYLCASSLDGAGELSYEQYFGPGTRLTVT.

The chain uses TRBV4-3 and TRBJ2-1; TRBD2 matches at 9 bases. V shed 1 base and J 10 bases; nucleotides not matched to a gene: 11. Germline loops: CDR1 LGHNA, CDR2 YSLEER. This CDR3 is 16 amino acids long. For the CDR3, the DNA is TGCGCCAGCAGCCAAGTGGGTAGCGGGAGATTCGAAGAGCAGTTCTTC. Amino acid sequence: CASSQVGSGRFEEQFF.